This T cell receptor beta chain comes out of a study of T cell repertoires in cytomegalovirus infection. For the study at large: Well-studied HLA-B-restricted epitopes and recently identified HLA-C-restricted epitopes of CMV were both used in the study. Both a matching HLA type and CMV infection were indicated by public TCR beta signatures. Study-wide points: Ex vivo responses were dominated by HLA-C-restricted CMV-specific TCR beta clonotypes. Cumulative public TCR beta family frequency identified carriers of CMV plus the relevant HLA.

CDR3 size: 13 residues. CDR1 and CDR2 (germline): LNHDA, SQIVND (reference sequence). Trimming removed 4 bases from V and 6 bases from J, with 10 bases in between. Via MiXCR, TCRdb re-called the reads, giving one row per CDR3 protein. In the table there are approximately 300,000 distinct CDR3 sequences, approximately 25% of which are singletons. This clonotype was counted a few times. Its target is not known. The TCR was taken from a human donor in good health (CMV status not recorded). Some clones in this sample may be carry-over from other donors' samples. The chain employs TRBV19 and TRBJ2-1; D is unresolved. Sequencing was performed on cultured PBMCs, taken from culture after CMV antigen stimulation. CDR3 sequence (DNA): TGTGCCAGTAGTACGACGAGGATCAATGAGCAGTTCTTC. This encodes CASSTTRINEQFF.